Sequencing of this T cell receptor (beta chain) was carried out in a study of T cells expressing NK-cell markers. Study context: In sorted CD3+CD56+NKG2C+, CD3+CD56+NKG2C- and CD3+CD56-NKG2C+ T cells, TCR beta repertoires were obtained.

Study results and limitations: More than 5 donors showed dominant NKG2C+ clonotypes comprising roughly 1.0-7.0% of their CD8+ T cells.

Germline loops: CDR1 LGHNA, CDR2 YNFKEQ. The CDR3 covers 17 residues. Each CDR3 protein gets one entry in TCRdb, which reprocessed the 5' RACE reads and gives no DNA. This sample's table reports roughly 350,000 distinct CDR3 sequences. Note on this clonotype: The antigen remains unidentified.

Input material: blood T cells: a sorted CD56 or NKG2C T cell subset, CD4+ or CD8+ T cells, or bulk PBMC T cells (not recorded which). The chain employs TRBV4-2 and TRBJ2-7; TCRdb calls TRBD1, which cannot be checked without DNA. This TCR derives from a man aged 18-69 years in good health. CDR3 protein: CASSRGSNSAGAYEQYF.